This entry concerns a single TCR beta chain. Its antigen is not known. Here immunoSEQ multiplex PCR was the method, and the copy in TCRdb shows in-frame clones only, minus some. In the table there are approximately 64,000 clones, roughly 90% of which are singletons. The sample comes from a study of T cells in localized non-small cell lung cancer. Study findings and constraints: For the top 100 tumor clones, a median roughly 56 also appeared in adjacent lung.

Material: peripheral blood, obtained before any cancer treatment. The TCR comes from a woman aged 40-75 years with stage I lung adenocarcinoma.

The CDR3 nucleotides read TGTGCCAGCAGCCAAACACATACAGGTGGGGTGCCCGCGTACCACAATGAGCAGTTCTTC. This translates into CASSQTHTGGVPAYHNEQFF. The chain joins TRBV4-2 to TRBJ2-1; the D gene is possibly TRBD1 (5 bases). The CDR3 extends over 20 amino acids. The V end lost 2 bases, the J end lost 5 bases, and 28 bases lay between the germline ends. Germline loops: CDR1 LGHNA, CDR2 YNFKEQ.